A selection of T cell receptor beta chains follows, all from one sample in a study of graft-versus-host responses after intestinal transplantation. Data came from immunoSEQ multiplex PCR; TCRdb stores just in-frame clones and leaves some out. Found here are about 120,000 clones, about 95% of them singletons; the top ten hold more than 2.5%. Antigens for these TCRs are unknown. Sequenced material: unstimulated CD8+ T cells sorted from spleen or lymph node cells, taken before intestinal transplant. These TCRs come from a human donor who received an intestinal transplant. CDR3s leave out the opening cysteine and the closing phenylalanine or tryptophan. The order of the fields is V gene, CDR3 protein.

V: TRBV9
CDR3: ASSVGDSYGYT

V: TRBV28
CDR3: ASTWTSGYNEQF

V: TRBV21-1
CDR3: ASSKAQQENLPEAF

V: TRBV28
CDR3: ASSPLWRERQETQY

V: TRBV28
CDR3: ASSGASYEQY

V: TRBV5-4
CDR3: ASRSQWGRGYNEQF

V: TRBV10-2
CDR3: ATSLLRDRQRETQY

V: TRBV30
CDR3: AWEGQDPYNEQF

V: TRBV28
CDR3: ASSFLNTLTATYNEQF

V: TRBV10-1
CDR3: ASSEPIPDTQY

V: TRBV28
CDR3: ASSLMGGYT

V: TRBV6-6
CDR3: ASSRGLAGVLI

V: TRBV11-2
CDR3: ASSLGRYGRTTDTQY

V: TRBV9
CDR3: ASSFRDSRHYNEQF

V: TRBV10-3
CDR3: AISETIDGVNTEAF

V: TRBV27
CDR3: ASSLTSGRGWQQY

V: TRBV6-5
CDR3: ASSGKGGSSYEQY

V: TRBV9
CDR3: ASSVAGNEQF

V: TRBV20-1
CDR3: SAHLNTEAF

V: TRBV27
CDR3: ASSLRGGTEAF

V: TRBV19
CDR3: ASSRASGLSEQY

V: TRBV4-2
CDR3: ASSQDAGGPYEQY